A selection of T cell receptor beta chains follows, all from one sample in a study of control samples from healthy donors and cancer patients. TCRdb's table, derived via immunoSEQ multiplex PCR, lists solely in-frame clones and lacks some. The sample has around 170,000 clones, around 88% seen once. The sample consisted of blood. The receptor set was obtained from a woman in her 30s in good health. CDR3s leave out the opening cysteine and the closing phenylalanine or tryptophan. The order of the fields is V gene, J gene, CDR3 protein.

v_call: TRBV24-1; j_call: TRBJ2-2; cdr3_aa: ATEDSTGELF
v_call: TRBV5-6; j_call: TRBJ2-1; cdr3_aa: ASSFGTSPVGEQF
v_call: TRBV30; j_call: TRBJ1-5; cdr3_aa: AWGRINQPQH
v_call: TRBV5-1; j_call: TRBJ2-1; cdr3_aa: ASSLTGYNEQF
v_call: TRBV9; j_call: TRBJ1-2; cdr3_aa: ASSVVQANYGYT
v_call: TRBV5-4; j_call: TRBJ2-1; cdr3_aa: ASGASGRFYNEQF
v_call: TRBV15; j_call: TRBJ2-5; cdr3_aa: ATSREFRAGQY
v_call: TRBV9; j_call: TRBJ1-6; cdr3_aa: ASSSNQNSPLH
v_call: TRBV4-2; j_call: TRBJ2-1; cdr3_aa: ASSRQTSGYNEQF
v_call: TRBV6-6; j_call: TRBJ1-2; cdr3_aa: ASSTGQGQYYGYT
v_call: TRBV19; j_call: TRBJ2-3; cdr3_aa: ASNSGQGNTDTQY
v_call: TRBV19; j_call: TRBJ1-1; cdr3_aa: ASSTDSANTEAF
v_call: TRBV12-3/TRBV12-4; j_call: TRBJ1-4; cdr3_aa: ASSLRGGEKLF
v_call: TRBV9; j_call: TRBJ2-1; cdr3_aa: ASSALKGAGNEQF
v_call: TRBV15; j_call: TRBJ2-7; cdr3_aa: ATSRDRGYEQY
v_call: TRBV7-2; j_call: TRBJ2-3; cdr3_aa: ASSPQSTDTQY
v_call: TRBV5-1; j_call: TRBJ1-2; cdr3_aa: ASSWGQGANGYT
v_call: TRBV27; j_call: TRBJ1-1; cdr3_aa: ASSLFQGGGTEAF
v_call: TRBV27; j_call: TRBJ2-1; cdr3_aa: ASRTSGAYNEQF
v_call: TRBV7-9; j_call: TRBJ2-5; cdr3_aa: ASSSGETQY
v_call: TRBV9; j_call: TRBJ2-2; cdr3_aa: ASSARTPMGAGELF
v_call: TRBV7-6; j_call: TRBJ2-5; cdr3_aa: ASSFMAGGETQY
v_call: TRBV25-1; j_call: TRBJ1-1; cdr3_aa: ATVDSPNTEAF
v_call: TRBV24-1; j_call: TRBJ1-2; cdr3_aa: APDLRARFYGYT
v_call: TRBV10-3; j_call: TRBJ1-1; cdr3_aa: AINGGGSTEAF
v_call: TRBV2; j_call: TRBJ2-7; cdr3_aa: ASRGASEYEQY
v_call: TRBV6-2/TRBV6-3; j_call: TRBJ2-5; cdr3_aa: ASSYSLMETQY
v_call: TRBV6-5; j_call: TRBJ2-3; cdr3_aa: ASQQGANTQY
v_call: TRBV5-1; j_call: TRBJ1-1; cdr3_aa: ASSLEAKNTEAF
v_call: TRBV12-3/TRBV12-4; j_call: TRBJ1-1; cdr3_aa: ASSSDGDTEAF
v_call: TRBV30; j_call: TRBJ1-6; cdr3_aa: AWAGGGNSPLH
v_call: TRBV5-1; j_call: TRBJ2-2; cdr3_aa: ASSSPGQINTGELF
v_call: TRBV14; j_call: TRBJ2-7; cdr3_aa: ASSPLTSGTSYEQY
v_call: TRBV7-9; j_call: TRBJ1-2; cdr3_aa: ASSLDRSNYGYT
v_call: TRBV19; j_call: TRBJ1-1; cdr3_aa: ASSRTQGAGTEAF
v_call: TRBV6-5; j_call: TRBJ2-7; cdr3_aa: ASSAGTAAYEQY
v_call: TRBV5-1; j_call: TRBJ2-2; cdr3_aa: ASSPPSTGELF
v_call: TRBV11-2; j_call: TRBJ1-2; cdr3_aa: ASSLDLGSAVYGYT
v_call: TRBV5-5; j_call: NA; cdr3_aa: ASSLVRPEKGETQY
v_call: TRBV12-3/TRBV12-4; j_call: TRBJ1-2; cdr3_aa: ASSDRNYGYT
v_call: TRBV28; j_call: TRBJ1-5; cdr3_aa: ASSFPPGEGQPQH
v_call: TRBV5-1; j_call: TRBJ2-6; cdr3_aa: ASSPDRGIGANVLT
v_call: TRBV4-1; j_call: TRBJ1-5; cdr3_aa: ASSRPGDQPQH
v_call: TRBV9; j_call: TRBJ2-5; cdr3_aa: ASSLGVAGSQETQY
v_call: TRBV12-3/TRBV12-4; j_call: TRBJ2-5; cdr3_aa: ASSLGETQY
v_call: TRBV18; j_call: TRBJ1-5; cdr3_aa: ASSIGQGSNQPQH
v_call: TRBV20-1; j_call: TRBJ1-1; cdr3_aa: SASGHRNTEAF
v_call: TRBV6-1; j_call: TRBJ1-1; cdr3_aa: ASSEQGGWTEAF
v_call: TRBV7-9; j_call: TRBJ1-5; cdr3_aa: ASSLRDQPQH
v_call: TRBV5-4; j_call: TRBJ2-3; cdr3_aa: ASSSGDRITDTQY
v_call: TRBV27; j_call: TRBJ2-1; cdr3_aa: ASSLGLPGNNEQF
v_call: TRBV4-1; j_call: TRBJ2-1; cdr3_aa: ASSPLGTIRDTYNEQF
v_call: TRBV13; j_call: TRBJ2-7; cdr3_aa: ASSLFREWGQY
v_call: TRBV4-1; j_call: TRBJ2-3; cdr3_aa: ASSQIGGLVTDTQY
v_call: TRBV7-9; j_call: TRBJ2-3; cdr3_aa: ASSLTTSGSTDTQY